The present T cell receptor beta chain was sequenced within a study of CD8 T cells in ankylosing spondylitis. The CDR3 sequence is 14 residues long. V lost 0 bases, J lost 8 bases, and 12 bases lay in between. In germline, CDR1 is SGHKS, CDR2 YYEKEE (reference sequence). MiXCR was run by TCRdb on the 5' RACE reads, yielding one entry per CDR3 protein. The profile shows approximately 100,000 distinct CDR3 sequences, roughly 8.3% of them singletons. This clonotype was picked up many times. This chain joins TRBV5-5 and TRBJ2-4, with D perhaps TRBD2 (6 bases). The sample comprised blood, either unsorted or a sorted T cell fraction (not recorded which). The TCR sequence derives from a male donor with ankylosing spondylitis or in good health (not recorded which). The CDR3 loop is CASSLGGSGDIQYF. CDR3 nucleotide sequence: TGTGCCAGCAGCTTGGGAGGTTCGGGAGACATTCAGTACTTC.